The rows below give T cell receptor beta chains drawn from one sample of a study of T-cell memory formation after mild COVID-19. Via MiXCR, TCRdb re-called the 5' RACE reads, giving one row per CDR3 protein. The repertoire holds hundreds of thousands of distinct CDR3 sequences, with approximately 18% as singletons. The sample comprised PBMCs or a T cell subset sorted from them (not recorded which). These receptors all come from an adult woman who had mild COVID-19 (a few samples of this study predate the infection). Cell type and time point are not known. CDR3s include the opening cysteine and the closing phenylalanine or tryptophan. A D gene is named only where the DNA matches it firmly. The size entry is marked missing in some rows and otherwise reads once, few, many or a size class.

abundance	v_gene	j_gene	d_gene	CDR3aa	CDR3nt
-	TRBV7-8	TRBJ2-7	TRBD1	CASSLEGTGVEQYF	TGTGCCAGCAGCTTAGAGGGGACAGGGGTTGAGCAGTACTTC
-	TRBV7-2	TRBJ1-2	-	CASSFRPTGCTF	TGTGCCAGCAGCTTTAGGCCCACTGGGTGCACCTTC
-	TRBV30	TRBJ2-6	TRBD2	CAWNQGRAGANVLTF	TGTGCCTGGAACCAAGGGAGGGCTGGGGCCAACGTCCTGACTTTC
-	TRBV10-3	TRBJ1-5	-	CAISESWAEYSNQPQHF	TGTGCCATCAGTGAGTCTTGGGCAGAGTATAGCAATCAGCCCCAGCATTTT
-	TRBV5-1	TRBJ1-4	-	CASSLQGATNEKLFF	TGCGCCAGCAGCTTACAGGGTGCAACTAATGAAAAACTGTTTTTT
-	TRBV10-3	TRBJ2-7	-	CAISDSGWNYEQYF	TGTGCCATCAGTGATTCGGGGTGGAACTACGAGCAGTACTTC
-	TRBV12-3/TRBV12-4	TRBJ1-5	-	CASSILEWGSNQPQHF	TGTGCCAGCAGTATATTGGAGTGGGGGAGCAATCAGCCCCAGCATTTT
few	TRBV12-3/TRBV12-4	TRBJ1-5	TRBD1	CASSPEGGYQPQHF	TGTGCCAGCAGTCCCGAAGGGGGCTATCAGCCCCAGCATTTT
few	TRBV5-1	TRBJ1-2	TRBD1	CASSPGQGSIYGYTF	TGCGCCAGCAGCCCCGGACAGGGGAGTATCTATGGCTACACCTTC
few	TRBV7-9	TRBJ1-1	TRBD1	CASSMGQGVDTEAFF	TGTGCCAGCAGCATGGGACAGGGGGTCGACACTGAAGCTTTCTTT
many	TRBV2	TRBJ2-5	-	CASRRVSAAQYF	TGTGCCAGCAGGCGGGTGTCCGCGGCCCAGTACTTC
-	TRBV24-1	TRBJ2-1	TRBD1	CATSDLRTGYSNEQFF	TGTGCCACCAGTGATTTACGGACAGGGTACAGTAATGAGCAGTTCTTC
many	TRBV3-1	TRBJ2-7	-	CASSRARDPAYEQYF	TGTGCCAGCAGCCGAGCCAGGGACCCCGCCTACGAGCAGTACTTC
few	TRBV12-3/TRBV12-4	TRBJ2-2	-	CASSFGGRSTGELFF	TGTGCCAGCAGTTTCGGGGGGCGCAGCACCGGGGAGCTGTTTTTT
few	TRBV7-6	TRBJ2-3	TRBD2	CASSLVSGTTSTDTQYF	TGTGCCAGCAGCTTAGTTTCCGGGACTACGAGCACAGATACGCAGTATTTT
few	TRBV9	TRBJ2-1	-	CASSVAGYNEQFF	TGTGCCAGCAGCGTAGCGGGGTACAATGAGCAGTTCTTC
few	TRBV10-3	TRBJ2-1	-	CAISLSSHLGDEQFF	TGTGCCATCAGTCTCTCATCCCACTTAGGTGATGAGCAGTTCTTC
-	TRBV5-1	TRBJ2-7	TRBD2	CASSLELAGVGEQYF	TGCGCCAGCAGCTTGGAGCTAGCGGGAGTCGGCGAGCAGTACTTC
-	TRBV7-6	TRBJ1-1	-	CASSLAGGGESSLTEAFF	TGTGCCAGCAGCTTAGCGGGGGGAGGGGAAAGTTCTCTCACTGAAGCTTTCTTT
few	TRBV7-6	TRBJ2-2	TRBD1	CASSPRGQGASTGELFF	TGTGCCAGCAGCCCTCGGGGACAGGGGGCGAGTACCGGGGAGCTGTTTTTT
-	TRBV9	TRBJ2-3	-	CASSVEPDTQYF	TGTGCCAGCAGCGTAGAACCAGATACGCAGTATTTT
few	TRBV6-1	TRBJ1-5	-	CASSVTGDQPQHF	TGTGCCAGCAGTGTGACGGGGGATCAGCCCCAGCATTTT
few	TRBV7-3	TRBJ2-3	TRBD2	CASSVLAGATDTQYF	TGTGCCAGCAGCGTTCTAGCGGGAGCAACAGATACGCAGTATTTT
-	TRBV4-2	TRBJ2-1	TRBD2	CASSPLLGGRGNEQFF	TGTGCCAGCAGCCCACTCCTAGGCGGGAGGGGGAATGAGCAGTTCTTC
many	TRBV5-5	TRBJ2-5	-	CASSYTMGAPGETQYF	TGTGCCAGCAGCTACACTATGGGCGCGCCGGGGGAGACCCAGTACTTC
few	TRBV5-4	TRBJ2-1	TRBD2	CASSSPLAGLSNEQFF	TGTGCCAGCAGCTCCCCCTTAGCGGGCCTGTCCAATGAGCAGTTCTTC
many	TRBV5-1	TRBJ2-1	TRBD2	CASSSGLAGGQSRGNEQFF	TGCGCCAGCAGCTCTGGACTAGCGGGGGGCCAGTCAAGAGGCAATGAGCAGTTCTTC
-	TRBV12-3/TRBV12-4	TRBJ2-3	-	CASRKLGTHVRF	TGTGCCAGCAGAAAACTCGGAACCCATGTGCGTTTT
many	TRBV20-1	TRBJ2-7	-	CSAERSYEQYF	TGCAGTGCTGAAAGATCCTACGAGCAGTACTTC
few	TRBV24-1	TRBJ2-7	TRBD1	CATSDPGTGDEQYF	TGTGCCACCAGTGATCCCGGGACAGGGGATGAGCAGTACTTC
few	TRBV27	TRBJ2-1	TRBD2	CASSFGTSGGRSSYNEQFF	TGTGCCAGCAGTTTCGGGACTAGCGGGGGGAGGAGCTCCTACAATGAGCAGTTCTTC
few	TRBV18	TRBJ2-3	-	CASSPSAIRGVTDTQYF	TGTGCCAGCTCACCGTCAGCGATCAGGGGGGTCACAGATACGCAGTATTTT
-	TRBV19	TRBJ1-3	-	CASISGGGRSGNTIYF	TGTGCCAGTATCTCAGGAGGAGGTCGCTCTGGAAACACCATATATTTT
few	TRBV7-3	TRBJ2-1	-	CASSSPYNEQFF	TGTGCCAGCAGCTCCCCCTACAATGAGCAGTTCTTC
few	TRBV2	TRBJ2-7	TRBD1	CASRTGFYEQYF	TGTGCCAGCAGGACAGGGTTCTACGAGCAGTACTTC
few	TRBV3-1	TRBJ2-7	-	CASSSEGSQQYF	TGTGCCAGCAGCTCAGAGGGTTCTCAGCAGTACTTC
few	TRBV30	TRBJ1-2	-	CAWNKQYGYTF	TGTGCCTGGAACAAGCAGTATGGCTACACCTTC
-	TRBV11-2	TRBJ1-6	-	CASSLDRAGRIF	TGTGCCAGCAGCTTAGATCGGGCAGGGAGGATTTTT
-	TRBV18	TRBJ2-5	-	CASSPGLRTETQYF	TGTGCCAGCTCACCAGGCCTGAGAACGGAGACCCAGTACTTC
-	TRBV4-3	TRBJ2-1	-	CASSPLVNKDEQFF	TGCGCCAGCAGCCCCTTGGTAAACAAAGATGAGCAGTTCTTC
few	TRBV7-2	TRBJ1-6	TRBD1	CASSFLQGAWNSPLHF	TGTGCCAGCAGCTTTTTACAGGGGGCGTGGAATTCACCCCTCCACTTT
few	TRBV7-6	TRBJ1-1	-	CASRRGQDTEAFF	TGTGCCAGCAGGAGAGGGCAGGACACTGAAGCTTTCTTT
-	TRBV6-2/TRBV6-3	TRBJ2-1	TRBD2	CASSYGLAGGGEQFF	TGTGCCAGCAGTTACGGACTAGCGGGAGGGGGTGAGCAGTTCTTC
-	TRBV19	TRBJ2-3	TRBD2	CASSISGRGTDTQYF	TGTGCCAGTAGTATCAGCGGGAGAGGCACAGATACGCAGTATTTT
many	TRBV12-3/TRBV12-4	TRBJ2-3	-	CASSWTGSTDTQYF	TGTGCCAGCAGCTGGACGGGCAGCACAGATACGCAGTATTTT
-	TRBV7-6	TRBJ2-3	TRBD2	CASRRSGSSTDTQYF	TGTGCCAGCAGACGTAGCGGGAGCTCTACAGATACGCAGTATTTT
-	TRBV12-3/TRBV12-4	TRBJ2-3	-	CASSLTGTFTDTQYF	TGTGCCAGCAGTCTGACCGGGACGTTCACAGATACGCAGTATTTT
few	TRBV9	TRBJ2-3	TRBD2	CASATSGGADTQYF	TGTGCCAGCGCCACTAGCGGGGGGGCAGATACGCAGTATTTT
-	TRBV7-9	TRBJ1-4	TRBD1	CASRQTGETNEKLFF	TGTGCCAGCAGACAAACAGGGGAGACTAATGAAAAACTGTTTTTT
-	TRBV5-1	TRBJ2-3	TRBD2	CASSWPLRQLAGVDDTQYF	TGCGCCAGCAGCTGGCCCCTCCGACAATTAGCGGGGGTAGACGATACGCAGTATTTT
few	TRBV7-2	TRBJ2-1	TRBD2	CASSFTAGTRYNEQFF	TGTGCCAGCAGCTTTACCGCCGGGACTAGATACAATGAGCAGTTCTTC
-	TRBV30	TRBJ1-1	-	CAWSFLSEAFF	TGTGCCTGGAGTTTCCTTAGTGAAGCTTTCTTT
-	TRBV13	TRBJ1-1	-	CASSLGGGLNTEAFF	TGTGCCAGCAGCTTAGGCGGCGGACTGAACACTGAAGCTTTCTTT
-	TRBV21-1	TRBJ1-1	-	CASSDQGWTGVSRTEAFF	TGTGCCAGCAGCGATCAGGGGTGGACAGGGGTCTCACGCACTGAAGCTTTCTTT
-	TRBV6-1	TRBJ2-7	-	CASTRVSGYEQYF	TGTGCCAGCACGAGGGTGTCGGGGTACGAGCAGTACTTC
-	TRBV7-6	TRBJ2-2	TRBD2	CASSFGPGLAGGTNTGELFF	TGTGCCAGCAGCTTTGGACCAGGGCTAGCGGGGGGGACGAACACCGGGGAGCTGTTTTTT
few	TRBV27	TRBJ2-7	-	CASSSRAGRAYEQYF	TGTGCCAGCAGTTCTAGGGCCGGCAGAGCCTACGAGCAGTACTTC
-	TRBV12-3/TRBV12-4	TRBJ2-5	-	CASSLAQGKKTQYF	TGTGCCAGCAGTTTAGCGCAGGGTAAAAAGACCCAGTACTTC
few	TRBV18	TRBJ2-1	TRBD2	CASSLELAGSEQFF	TGTGCCAGCTCACTAGAACTAGCGGGCAGTGAGCAGTTCTTC
few	TRBV7-9	TRBJ2-3	-	CASSLVRGDTDTQYF	TGTGCCAGCAGCTTAGTTCGGGGCGACACAGATACGCAGTATTTT